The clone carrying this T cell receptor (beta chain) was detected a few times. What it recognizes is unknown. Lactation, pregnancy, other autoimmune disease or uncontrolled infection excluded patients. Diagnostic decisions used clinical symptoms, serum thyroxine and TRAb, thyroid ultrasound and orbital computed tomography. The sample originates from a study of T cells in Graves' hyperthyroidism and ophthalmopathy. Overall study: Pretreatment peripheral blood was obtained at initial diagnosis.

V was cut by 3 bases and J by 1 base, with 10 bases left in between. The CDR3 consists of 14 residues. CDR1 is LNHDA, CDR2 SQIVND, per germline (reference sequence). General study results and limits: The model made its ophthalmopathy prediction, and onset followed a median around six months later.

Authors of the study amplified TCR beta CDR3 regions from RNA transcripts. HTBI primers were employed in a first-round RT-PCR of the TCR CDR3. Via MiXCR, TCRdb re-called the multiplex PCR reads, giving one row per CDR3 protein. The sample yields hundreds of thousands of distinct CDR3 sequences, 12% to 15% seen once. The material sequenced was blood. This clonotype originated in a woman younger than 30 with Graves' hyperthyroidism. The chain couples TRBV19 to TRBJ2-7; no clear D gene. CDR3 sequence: CASSIYARSYEQYF. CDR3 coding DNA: TGTGCCAGTAGTATCTATGCGAGGTCCTACGAGCAGTACTTC.